Below, 8 T cell receptor beta chains from the same sample are listed, as sequenced in a study of T-cell memory formation after mild COVID-19. One entry per CDR3 protein results from TCRdb running MiXCR on the 5' RACE reads. The table lists about 440,000 distinct CDR3 sequences, approximately 20% of them singletons. Sequenced input: PBMCs or a T cell subset sorted from them (not recorded which). Every receptor here comes from an adult woman who had mild COVID-19 (a few samples of this study predate the infection). Cell type and time point are not known.

This rearrangement joins TRBV24-1 to TRBJ1-2, with D hard to call. With 0 bases removed from V and 3 bases from J, the gap between germline ends came to 4 bases. Germline V gene data show CDR1 as KGHDR and CDR2 as SFDVKD. The CDR3 is made up of 13 amino acids. The CDR3 spells CATSDLGDYGYTF. CDR3 sequence (DNA): TGTGCCACCAGTGATTTGGGGGACTATGGCTACACCTTC.

This clonotype was observed a handful of times. The gene calls are TRBV6-2 or TRBV6-3 and TRBJ2-2; no clear D gene. Deletions cut 2 bases from V and 4 bases from J, with 11 bases between. This CDR3 contains 15 residues. The V gene's germline CDR1 is MNHEY and CDR2 SVGEGT. Written as DNA, the CDR3 is TGTGCCAGCAGTTACCCCAGCTTCGGCACCGGGGAGCTGTTTTTT. Amino acids: CASSYPSFGTGELFF.

This clonotype was recorded a few times. The rearrangement uses TRBV7-6 and TRBJ2-5; D call uncertain. Trimming took off 4 bases at V and 5 bases at J, with 17 bases between the two ends. Per the germline V gene, CDR1 is SGHVS and CDR2 is FNYEAQ. CDR3 length: 15 residues. The CDR3 loop reads CASSSRAQYWETQYF. In DNA, the CDR3 is TGTGCCAGCAGCTCACGGGCGCAATACTGGGAGACCCAGTACTTC.

In this sample, this clonotype turned up a few times. The CDR3 coding sequence is TGTGCCAGCAGTTTAGCGTTGGCGGGGGGCCGTCCCGGGGAGCTGTTTTTT. Amino acid sequence: CASSLALAGGRPGELFF. The chain combines TRBV12-3 or TRBV12-4 with TRBJ2-2; 8 nucleotides align to TRBD2. The junction had 9 bases not matched to a gene; V was cut back by 0 bases and J by 6 bases. The CDR3 has 17 residues.

This clonotype turned up a few times. The chain has TRBV12-3 or TRBV12-4 and TRBJ1-2, with D perhaps TRBD1 (5 bases). Trimming removed 5 bases at V and 6 bases at J, with 10 bases between. The CDR3 has 12 residues. CDR3 nucleotide sequence: TGTGCCAGCAGTACTGGGACGAATGGCTACACCTTC. This gives the protein CASSTGTNGYTF.

The CDR3 loop reads CSAEGGGQGNYGYTF. In nucleotides, the CDR3 is TGCAGTGCTGAGGGCGGGGGACAGGGGAACTATGGCTACACCTTC. The J gene is TRBJ1-2, the V gene TRBV20-1; 10 bases are shared with TRBD1. Per germline, CDR1 DFQATT and CDR2 SNEGSKA (reference sequence). With 5 bases clipped from V and 2 bases from J, the junction kept 8 bases outside the gene matches. CDR3 length equals 15 residues.

The chain joins TRBV7-8 to TRBJ1-2; no firm D call. V was pared by 1 base and J by 4 bases, with 16 bases between. CDR3 size: 16 residues. The V gene's germline CDR1 is SGHVS and CDR2 FQNEAQ. The CDR3 coding sequence is TGTGCCAGCAGCTTAGTGAGTGCCGGTCAGATCTATGGCTACACCTTC. Amino acids: CASSLVSAGQIYGYTF.

This clonotype was seen ten or more times. The V call is TRBV7-6, the J call TRBJ2-2; D tentatively reads TRBD1 or TRBD2 (5 bases each). The CDR3 has 14 amino acids. Looked up from germline, CDR1 is SGHVS and CDR2 is FNYEAQ. Deletions cut 1 base from V and 5 bases from J, with 8 bases between. This chain's CDR3 is CASSLEWGTGELFF. The CDR3 nucleotides read TGTGCCAGCAGCTTAGAGTGGGGGACCGGGGAGCTGTTTTTT.